Following are 27 T cell receptor beta chains from one sample sequenced in a study of OX40 agonist ivuxolimab in advanced cancers. Profiled with immunoSEQ multiplex PCR; TCRdb holds only in-frame clones, not every one. The table lists about 65,000 clones, 89% of them singletons. The sequences come from CD4+ or CD8+ T cells sorted from blood, collected in a trial of the OX40 agonist ivuxolimab. The receptors were sampled from an adult with an advanced solid tumor such as melanoma, head and neck, liver or kidney cancer.

The chain recombines TRBV7-9 with TRBJ2-5; D not certain. Germline loops: CDR1 SEHNR, CDR2 FQNEAQ (reference sequence). V was clipped by 1 base and J by 5 bases, with 5 bases between them. The CDR3 is 12 residues long. Written as DNA, the CDR3 is TGTGCCAGCAGCTTAGAGTGGGAGACCCAGTACTTC. Amino acids: CASSLEWETQYF.

The chain couples TRBV7-2 to TRBJ2-7; TRBD2 matches 16 bases. This CDR3 has 16 amino acids. Germline V gene lookup returns CDR1 SGHTA and CDR2 FQGNSA. With 4 bases clipped from V and 4 bases from J, the junction kept 4 bases outside the gene matches. The CDR3 sequence: CASSSGLAGGRYEQYF. CDR3 nucleotides: TGTGCCAGCAGCTCGGGACTAGCGGGGGGGAGGTACGAGCAGTACTTC.

This clone was seen only once. The chain is built from TRBV30 and TRBJ1-2; possibly TRBD1 for D (5 bases). Trimming cost V 4 bases and J 0 bases, with 6 bases left between them. The CDR3 has 12 amino acids. Looked up from germline, CDR1 is GTSNPN and CDR2 is SVGIG (reference sequence). CDR3: CAWTTANYGYTF. In DNA, the CDR3 is TGTGCCTGGACGACAGCTAACTATGGCTACACCTTC.

This chain joins TRBV14 and TRBJ1-1; no firm D call. The germline CDR1 and CDR2 sequences are SGHDN and FVKESK. With 2 bases removed from V and 6 bases from J, the gap between germline ends came to 10 bases. The CDR3 consists of 13 residues. CDR3 sequence (DNA): TGTGCCAGCAGCCAAAGGCCCCTGTCTGAAGCTTTCTTT. This codes for CASSQRPLSEAFF.

The chain is built from TRBV30 and TRBJ2-7, with a possible D match to TRBD2 (6 bases). Germline V gene lookup returns CDR1 GTSNPN and CDR2 SVGIG (reference sequence). Trimming took 2 bases from V and 5 from J, leaving 19 bases between them. The CDR3 consists of 15 residues. CDR3 sequence reads: CAWSRGGTILNEQYF. The CDR3 nucleotides read TGTGCCTGGAGTCGTGGCGGGACCATTCTGAACGAGCAGTACTTC. The full variable domain, its missing parts supplied by reference TRBV30 and TRBJ2-7, is SQTIHQWPATLVQPVGSPLSLECTVEGTSNPNLYWYRQAAGRGLQLLFYSVGIGQISSEVPQNLSASRPQDRQFILSSKKLLLSDSGFYLCAWSRGGTILNEQYFGPGTRLTVT.

This clone has just a few counts. The chain couples TRBV10-2 to TRBJ1-2, with 10 bases fitting TRBD1. V trimming: 3 bases; J trimming: 3 bases; junction bases outside the gene matches: 4. The CDR3 runs to 15 residues. Germline V gives CDR1 WSHSY, CDR2 SAAADI. The CDR3 reads CASSDGGTGDYGYTF. The CDR3 nucleotides read TGCGCCAGCAGTGATGGGGGGACAGGGGACTATGGCTACACCTTC.

The chain combines TRBV7-7 with TRBJ2-1; a weak D match, TRBD2 (7 bases). This CDR3 is built from 15 residues. The V end was cut by 5 bases, the J end by 2 bases, with 13 bases between. CDR1 and CDR2 from the germline V gene are SSHAT and FNYEAQ (reference sequence). For the CDR3, the DNA is TGTGCCAGCAGCCCCGCCGGGGGGCCCTACAATGAGCAGTTCTTC. Encoded protein: CASSPAGGPYNEQFF. Filled out from reference TRBV7-7 and TRBJ2-1, the complete variable domain reads GAGVSQSPRYKVTKRGQDVTLRCDPISSHATLYWYQQALGQGPEFLTYFNYEAQPDKSGLPSDRFSAERPEGSISTLTIQRTEQRDSAMYRCASSPAGGPYNEQFFGPGTRLTVL.

J is TRBJ2-5 and V is TRBV30; TRBD1 aligns across 9 bases. The CDR3 runs 13 residues. The germline V gene encodes CDR1 GTSNPN and CDR2 SVGIG (reference sequence). After removal of 3 bases from V and 2 bases from J, the junction contained 1 base not matched to a gene. The CDR3 region has the DNA TGTGCCTGGAGGGGACAGGGACAAGAGACCCAGTACTTC. Encoded protein: CAWRGQGQETQYF.

The rearrangement links TRBV2 to TRBJ2-3, with a possible D match to TRBD2 (6 bases). The CDR3 length is 13 residues. V was pared by 11 bases and J by 4 bases, with 16 bases between. From germline, CDR1 is SNHLY and CDR2 FYNNEI. The DNA of the CDR3 is TGTGCCGGGGGGACTGAAGCGGCAGATACGCAGTATTTT. This translates into CAGGTEAADTQYF.

In its sample, this clone was seen once. The chain is built from TRBV5-4 and TRBJ1-6; 8 bases map to TRBD1. V lost 0 bases, J lost 9 bases, and 2 bases stayed unmatched. CDR1 and CDR2 from the germline V gene are SGHNT and YYREEE (reference sequence). This CDR3 is built from 14 residues. CDR3 nucleotides: TGTGCCAGCAGCTTGGATCAGGGGGCTTCACCCCTCCACTTT. As protein: CASSLDQGASPLHF.

Comment on this clone: Its ends do not fully match the called genes, so a read error is possible. This sample includes further DNA sequences coding for the same CDR3. This chain joins TRBV4-1 and TRBJ2-5; possibly TRBD1 or TRBD2 for D (6 bases each). CDR1 and CDR2 (germline): MGHRA, YSYEKL. The CDR3 contains 17 residues. CDR3 sequence reads: CASSQEYPGTGAETQYF. The CDR3 region has the DNA TGCGCCAGCAGTCAAGAGTATCCTGGGACGGGGGCGGAGACCCAGTACTTC.

The chain employs TRBV6-5 and TRBJ2-7; no clear D. Trimming removed 2 bases from V and 0 bases from J, with 11 bases in between. The CDR3 spans 15 residues. The germline V gene has CDR1 MNHEY and CDR2 SVGAGI. This CDR3 is CASSYGRSSSYEQYF. CDR3 nucleotide sequence: TGTGCCAGCAGTTACGGTAGAAGCAGCTCCTACGAGCAGTACTTC.

The CDR3 spells CASSLDRGMDGYTF. The CDR3 region has the DNA TGCGCCAGCAGCTTGGACAGGGGTATGGATGGCTACACCTTC. V is TRBV5-1 and J is TRBJ1-2, with TRBD1 matching 7 bases. The CDR3 extends over 14 amino acids. CDR1 and CDR2 from the germline V gene are SGHRS and YFSETQ. J was trimmed by 6 bases and V by 0 bases; bases with no gene match: 5.

The gene calls are TRBV6-5 and TRBJ1-2; perhaps TRBD1 as D (5 bases). V lost 5 bases, J lost 6 bases, and 10 bases lay in between. CDR3 length equals 12 residues. Germline V gene lookup returns CDR1 MNHEY and CDR2 SVGAGI. The DNA of the CDR3 is TGTGCCAGCAGTGAGGGACTAAATGGCTACACCTTC. The encoded protein is CASSEGLNGYTF.

This chain uses TRBV11-3 with TRBJ2-7; perhaps TRBD1 as D (5 bases). Germline CDR1 reads SGHNT; CDR2 reads YENEEA. The germline V and J ends were trimmed by 1 base and 6 bases, with 7 bases remaining between them. The CDR3 extends over 12 amino acids. The CDR3: CASSLGRGEQYF. The DNA of the CDR3 is TGTGCCAGCAGCTTAGGTAGGGGCGAGCAGTACTTC.

The genes are TRBV18 and TRBJ1-3; D unresolved. Looked up from germline, CDR1 is KGHSH and CDR2 is LQKENI. The CDR3 sequence is 16 residues long. Trimming stripped 2 bases from V and 0 bases from J, with 11 bases between. CDR3 in amino acids: CASSPTSLLSGNTIYF. Written as DNA, the CDR3 is TGTGCCAGCTCACCAACTTCCCTTCTCTCTGGAAACACCATATATTTT.

The V gene is TRBV30, the J gene TRBJ1-1; weak D call: TRBD1 (6 bases). The CDR3 spans 14 residues. CDR1 GTSNPN and CDR2 SVGIG come from the germline V gene (reference sequence). Trimming left V 2 bases short and J 4 bases short, with 14 bases between. CDR3 DNA: TGTGCCTGGAGTAAGGGGGGGATTGGCACTGAAGCTTTCTTT. Amino acid sequence: CAWSKGGIGTEAFF.

The chain combines TRBV25-1 with TRBJ1-6; 7 bases fit TRBD1. There are 16 residues in the CDR3. The J segment lost 9 bases and the V segment lost 4 bases, leaving 12 bases of the junction unmatched. The V gene's germline CDR1 is MGHDK and CDR2 SYGVNS. CDR3 sequence (DNA): TGTGCCAGCAGTGCCGGGACTCAGGGGGGGGCTTCACCCCTCCACTTT. Translated: CASSAGTQGGASPLHF.

The V call is TRBV10-2, the J call TRBJ1-6; 10 positions agree with TRBD1. The junction had 4 bases not matched to a gene; V was cut back by 5 bases and J by 9 bases. CDR3 length equals 14 residues. Looked up from germline, CDR1 is WSHSY and CDR2 is SAAADI. CDR3 sequence (DNA): TGCGCCAGCAGTCCGGGACAGGGGATTTCACCCCTCCACTTT. It specifies CASSPGQGISPLHF.

This clone appeared once. The genes are TRBV5-5 and TRBJ1-2; 7 bases are shared with TRBD1. This CDR3 comprises 14 residues. CDR1 is SGHKS, CDR2 YYEKEE, per germline (reference sequence). Germline trimming cut 3 bases from V and 7 bases from J; bases unmatched to any gene: 9. CDR3 sequence (DNA): TGTGCCAGCAGCTCCACAGGGGAATGGGGTGGCTACACCTTC. This gives the protein CASSSTGEWGGYTF.

The J gene is TRBJ1-6, the V gene TRBV19; TRBD1 might be the D (5 bases). Per germline, CDR1 LNHDA and CDR2 SQIVND (reference sequence). The CDR3 spans 15 residues. With 3 bases removed from V and 5 bases from J, the gap between germline ends came to 11 bases. This CDR3 reads CASSIRDGDNSPLHF. The CDR3 coding sequence is TGTGCCAGTAGTATCCGGGACGGAGATAATTCACCCCTCCACTTT.

The chain couples TRBV5-6 to TRBJ2-5; TRBD1 matches at 12 bases. The trim removed 4 bases at V and 8 bases at J, leaving 9 bases unmatched. The CDR3 contains 15 residues. Germline loops: CDR1 SGHDT, CDR2 YYEEEE. The CDR3 protein is CASSPAGGTGGTQYF. The CDR3 nucleotides read TGTGCCAGCAGCCCGGCGGGCGGGACAGGGGGCACCCAGTACTTC.

The chain uses TRBV5-1 and TRBJ1-2, with D tentatively TRBD1 (5 bases). The CDR3 totals 13 residues. Germline loops: CDR1 SGHRS, CDR2 YFSETQ. V was trimmed by 0 bases and J by 8 bases, leaving 11 bases between them. The CDR3 DNA sequence: TGCGCCAGCAGCTTGGGGAGGGGCGGCGGCTACACCTTC. Translating gives CASSLGRGGGYTF.

The chain has TRBV6-5 and TRBJ2-5, with TRBD1 matching over 7 bases. The junction had 5 bases not matched to a gene; V was cut back by 5 bases and J by 2 bases. Germline V lookup: CDR1 MNHEY, CDR2 SVGAGI. There are 14 residues in the CDR3. CDR3 nucleotides: TGTGCCAGCAGTCCGACAGGGTTACAAGAGACCCAGTACTTC. Translated: CASSPTGLQETQYF.

This clone was observed a handful of times. The same CDR3 is also encoded by other DNA sequences in this sample. The CDR3 loop reads CASSLGQGASYEQYF. DNA of the CDR3: TGTGCCAGCAGCTTAGGGCAGGGCGCCTCCTACGAGCAGTACTTC. The chain joins TRBV11-2 to TRBJ2-7; D might be TRBD1 (5 bases). The germline gives CDR1 SGHAT, CDR2 FQNNGV. The CDR3 is 15 residues long. Trimming left V 1 base short and J 0 bases short, with 10 bases between.

The chain employs TRBV7-2 and TRBJ2-3; no definite D call. Trimming removed 10 bases from V and 0 bases from J, with 11 bases in between. This CDR3 region has 13 residues. Germline V gene sequence: CDR1 SGHTA, CDR2 FQGNSA. CDR3 amino acids: CATNTPSTDTQYF. The CDR3 DNA is TGTGCCACCAACACCCCTAGCACAGATACGCAGTATTTT.

This chain connects TRBV2 to TRBJ2-7, with unresolved D. Germline CDR1 SNHLY, CDR2 FYNNEI. The CDR3 runs to 11 residues. The V end lost 4 bases, the J end lost 4 bases, and 5 bases lay between the germline ends. In DNA, the CDR3 is TGTGCCAGCAGTGCAGGATACGAGCAGTACTTC. This codes for CASSAGYEQYF.